This T cell receptor beta chain was captured in a study of T cell changes during pregnancy in multiple sclerosis. Method: immunoSEQ multiplex PCR; TCRdb's copy keeps in-frame clones and lacks some. This sample has 44,000 or so clones, with approximately 90% found just once. The germline V gene has CDR1 SGHRS and CDR2 YFSETQ. The CDR3 length is 15 residues. The germline V and J ends were trimmed by 1 base and 2 bases, with 11 bases remaining between them. This chain connects TRBV5-1 to TRBJ2-3, with D maybe TRBD2 (7 bases). The sequence came from a female donor in good health, enrolled as a control in a pregnancy study. The sample consisted of CD8+ T cells from peripheral blood mononuclear cells, taken after pregnancy. CDR3 in DNA: TGCGCCAGCAGCTTGCGGGGGGCCTCCACAGATACGCAGTATTTT. It translates to CASSLRGASTDTQYF.